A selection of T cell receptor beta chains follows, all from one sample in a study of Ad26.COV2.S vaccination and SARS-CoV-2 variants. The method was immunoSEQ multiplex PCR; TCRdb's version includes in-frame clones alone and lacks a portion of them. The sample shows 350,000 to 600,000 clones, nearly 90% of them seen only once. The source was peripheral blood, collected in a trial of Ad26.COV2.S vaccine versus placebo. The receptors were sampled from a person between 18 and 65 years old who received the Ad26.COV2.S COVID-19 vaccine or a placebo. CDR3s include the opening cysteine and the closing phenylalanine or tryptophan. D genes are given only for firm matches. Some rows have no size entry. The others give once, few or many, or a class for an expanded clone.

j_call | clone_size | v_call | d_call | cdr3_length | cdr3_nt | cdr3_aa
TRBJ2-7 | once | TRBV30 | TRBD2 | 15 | TGTGCCTGGAGTGTTGGTAGCGGGAGTTCCTACGAGCAGTACTTC | CAWSVGSGSSYEQYF
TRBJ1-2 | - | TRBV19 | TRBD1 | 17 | TGTGCCAGTAGTATCTCCTCCTCGACAGGGAAGCACTATGGCTACACCTTC | CASSISSSTGKHYGYTF
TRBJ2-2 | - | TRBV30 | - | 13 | TGTGCCTGGAGTGCGTTGGGCCCCGGGGAGCTGTTTTTT | CAWSALGPGELFF
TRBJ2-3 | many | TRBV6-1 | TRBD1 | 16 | TGTGCCAGCAGTGGGAGACAGGGTCGGGGCACAGATACGCAGTATTTT | CASSGRQGRGTDTQYF
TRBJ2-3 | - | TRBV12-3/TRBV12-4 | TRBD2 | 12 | TGTGCCAGCAGTTCCCGGGTAGCGGGGCAGTATTTT | CASSSRVAGQYF
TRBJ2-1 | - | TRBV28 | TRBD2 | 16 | TGTGCCAGCAGTCTACGACTAGCGGGGGAACTTAATGAGCAGTTCTTC | CASSLRLAGELNEQFF
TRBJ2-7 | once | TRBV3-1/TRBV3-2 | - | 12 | TGTGCCAGCAGCCAAGGTTCCTACGAGCAGTACTTC | CASSQGSYEQYF
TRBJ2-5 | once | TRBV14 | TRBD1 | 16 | TGTGCCAGCAGCCCCGGGACAGGGGGCCGGCAAGAGACCCAGTACTTC | CASSPGTGGRQETQYF
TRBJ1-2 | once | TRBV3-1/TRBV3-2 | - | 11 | TGTGCCAGCAGCCAAGTGGGTGGCTACACCTTC | CASSQVGGYTF
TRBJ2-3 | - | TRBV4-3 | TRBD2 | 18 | TGCGCCAGCAGCCAAGCCAGACTAGCGGGCCTAAGCACAGATACGCAGTATTTT | CASSQARLAGLSTDTQYF
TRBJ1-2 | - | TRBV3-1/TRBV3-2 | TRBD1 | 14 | TGTGCCAGCAGCCGTGGACAGGGGAACTATGGCTACACCTTC | CASSRGQGNYGYTF
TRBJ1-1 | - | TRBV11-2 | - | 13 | TGTGCCAGCAGCTTATCTGGATCGGGTGAAGCTTTCTTT | CASSLSGSGEAFF
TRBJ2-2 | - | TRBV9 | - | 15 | TGTGCCAGCAGCGTACTCCCAGAAAACACCGGGGAGCTGTTTTTT | CASSVLPENTGELFF
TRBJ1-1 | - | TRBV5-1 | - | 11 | TGCGCCAGCGTGGGGGCCACTGAAGCTTTCTTT | CASVGATEAFF
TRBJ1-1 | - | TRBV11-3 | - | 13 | TGTGCCAGCAGCTTTAACAAGAACACTGAAGCTTTCTTT | CASSFNKNTEAFF
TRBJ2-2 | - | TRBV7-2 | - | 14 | TGTGCCAGCAGACCCACAGGGAGTGCCGGGGAGCTGTTTTTT | CASRPTGSAGELFF
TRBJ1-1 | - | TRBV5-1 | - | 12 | TGCGCCAGCAGCCCACTGGGGGGTCGGGCTTTCTTT | CASSPLGGRAFF
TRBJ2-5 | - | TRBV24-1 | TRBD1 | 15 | TGTGCCACCAGTGATCCGGGACAGAGACAAGAGACCCAGTACTTC | CATSDPGQRQETQYF
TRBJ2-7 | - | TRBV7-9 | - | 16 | TGTGCCAGCAGCTTAGTAGGGTGGGAAAGCGCCTACGAGCAGTACTTC | CASSLVGWESAYEQYF